These 10 T cell receptor beta chains share one sample of origin, sequenced in a study of blood T cells in healthy people across ages. Next came a second PCR, run for about 7 to 11 cycles, which used a sample-barcoded 5' primer along with a J-beta primer mix. TCRdb analysed the 5' RACE reads with MiXCR anew, one entry per CDR3 protein. The table lists 700,000 or so distinct CDR3 sequences, less than 45% of them singletons. Sequencing used blood. The receptors come from a man at least 80 years old in good health.

This clonotype was recorded a few times. This sequence joins TRBV7-9 and TRBJ2-6, with 11 nucleotides matching TRBD2. Trimming at V came to 1 base and at J to 9 bases, leaving 2 bases not matched to a gene. CDR1 is SEHNR, CDR2 FQNEAQ, per germline (reference sequence). The CDR3 contains 15 residues. CDR3 amino acids: CASSLGSGRDNVLTF. CDR3 sequence (DNA): TGTGCCAGCAGCTTAGGTAGCGGGAGGGACAACGTCCTGACTTTC.

A note on this clonotype: A much larger clone lies a single base off, so this may be a read error. The chain employs TRBV29-1 and TRBJ2-5, with D possibly TRBD2 on 6 matching bases. This CDR3 contains 14 residues. Trimming took off 5 bases at V and 11 bases at J, with 24 bases between the two ends. Germline CDR1 and CDR2: SQVTM and ANQGSEA. The CDR3 loop is CSVRPGPGVYEQYF. The CDR3 nucleotides read TGCAGCGTTCGACCGGGACCGGGGGTTTATGAGCAGTACTTC.

The rearrangement links TRBV6-6 to TRBJ1-2, with TRBD1 matching 9 bases. The CDR3 totals 13 residues. V gave up 6 bases and J gave up 7 bases; unmatched junction bases: 6. Germline loops: CDR1 MNHNY, CDR2 SVGAGI (reference sequence). The CDR3 region is CASSSGQGIGYTF. CDR3 bases: TGTGCCAGCAGCTCCGGACAGGGGATTGGCTACACCTTC.

The chain has TRBV28 and TRBJ2-3; TRBD2 matches at 10 bases. CDR1 MDHEN and CDR2 SYDVKM come from the germline V gene. This CDR3 has 17 residues. Germline trimming cut 4 bases from V and 0 bases from J; bases unmatched to any gene: 7. The CDR3 DNA reads as TGTGCCAGCAGTTCGCCCGGACTAGCGGTTAGCACAGATACGCAGTATTTT. It yields the protein CASSSPGLAVSTDTQYF.

The rearrangement joins TRBV4-3 to TRBJ1-4, with 7 bases matching TRBD1. Germline V gene lookup returns CDR1 LGHNA and CDR2 YSLEER. J lost 6 bases, V lost 0 bases, and 4 bases had no gene match. CDR3 length equals 15 residues. The CDR3: CASSQDGQDDEKLFF. The CDR3 DNA sequence: TGCGCCAGCAGCCAAGATGGACAGGATGATGAAAAACTGTTTTTT.

The DNA for the CDR3 is TGTGCCAGCAGTCAGGGAAGCAATCAGCCCCAGCATTTT. It specifies CASSQGSNQPQHF. This chain links TRBV11-2 with TRBJ1-5; TRBD1 is a possible D gene (5 bases). The CDR3 is made up of 13 amino acids. Trimming removed 6 bases from V and 1 base from J, with 7 bases in between. Germline V gene data show CDR1 as SGHAT and CDR2 as FQNNGV.

The chain employs TRBV29-1 and TRBJ2-2, with TRBD1 matching 9 bases. The trim removed 5 bases at V and 8 bases at J, leaving 9 bases unmatched. CDR1 and CDR2 from the germline V gene are SQVTM and ANQGSEA. The CDR3 length is 14 residues. The CDR3, as DNA: TGCAGCGTTCAGACAGGGGGGGCAAGTGGGGAGCTGTTTTTT. Translated, it gives CSVQTGGASGELFF.

The table lists this clonotype with a count of one. The genes are TRBV6-2 or TRBV6-3 and TRBJ2-1; TRBD2 matches 7 bases. The J call is in doubt because the DNA end fits TRBJ2-7 better. Germline V CDR1 and CDR2: MNHEY, SVGEGT. CDR3 size: 15 residues. CDR3 sequence: CASSDSSGWNDEQYF. The CDR3 bases are TGTGCCAGCAGCGATTCTAGCGGATGGAACGATGAGCAGTACTTC.

A remark on this clonotype: The junction and the germline gene differ at one end; a read error may be behind it. J is TRBJ2-3 and V is TRBV6-2 or TRBV6-3; maybe TRBD2 (6 bases). Germline CDR1 MNHEY, CDR2 SVGEGT. The CDR3 is made up of 13 amino acids. The CDR3 loop is CASSQTSRDTQYF. The CDR3 DNA reads TGTGCCAGCAGTCAAACTAGCAGAGATACGCAGTATTTT.

J is TRBJ2-1 and V is TRBV6-1; TRBD1 aligns across 11 bases. The CDR3 sequence is 13 residues long. Germline loops: CDR1 MNHNS, CDR2 SASEGT. With 6 bases clipped from V and 7 bases from J, the junction kept 2 bases outside the gene matches. The CDR3 DNA is TGTGCCAGCAGGGACAGGGGGCAAAATGAGCAGTTCTTC. Translation gives CASRDRGQNEQFF.